Listed below are T cell receptor beta chains from one sample, sequenced in a study of blood T cell repertoires in COVID-19. Assay: immunoSEQ multiplex PCR; the TCRdb copy retains only in-frame clones and omits some. Of tens of thousands of clones listed, approximately 91% are singletons. The specimen was peripheral blood. The source of these receptors is a man in his fifties or sixties with COVID-19, enrolled during active disease. CDR3s include the opening cysteine and the closing phenylalanine or tryptophan. The D gene is left open where the match is weak. The size entry is marked missing in some rows and otherwise reads once, few, many or a size class.

J	length	size	D	V	CDR3	DNA
TRBJ2-1	13	NA	NA	TRBV11-2	CASSLGALGEQFF	TGTGCCAGCAGCTTAGGGGCCCTTGGGGAGCAGTTCTTC
TRBJ1-4	13	NA	NA	TRBV30	CAWNTGPNEKLFF	TGTGCCTGGAATACAGGACCTAATGAAAAACTGTTTTTT
TRBJ2-1	15	once	TRBD2	TRBV25-1	CASSEFGGSEREQFF	TGTGCCAGCAGTGAATTCGGGGGGAGTGAGAGGGAGCAGTTCTTC
TRBJ1-2	14	NA	TRBD1	TRBV7-3	CAAAPGQGAIGYTF	TGTGCAGCAGCCCCCGGACAGGGGGCGATTGGCTACACCTTC
TRBJ1-4	15	NA	TRBD1	TRBV9	CASSLLQGQDEKLFF	TGTGCCAGCAGCCTTTTACAGGGACAGGATGAAAAACTGTTTTTT
TRBJ2-1	15	once	TRBD2	TRBV7-6	CASSPLTSAYNEQFF	TGTGCCAGCAGCCCCTTGACTAGCGCATACAATGAGCAGTTCTTC
TRBJ2-7	12	NA	NA	TRBV7-9	CASTPAGQEQYF	TGTGCCAGCACTCCAGCGGGTCAAGAGCAGTACTTC
TRBJ2-7	15	NA	TRBD1	TRBV30	CAWRQGDSALYEQYF	TGTGCCTGGAGACAAGGGGACAGCGCCCTCTACGAGCAGTACTTC
TRBJ2-2	15	NA	TRBD1	TRBV29-1	CSGSGTGANTGELFF	TGCAGCGGCTCCGGGACAGGGGCCAACACCGGGGAGCTGTTTTTT
TRBJ2-7	14	NA	TRBD2	TRBV18	CASSTLAGRYEQYF	TGTGCCAGCTCAACCCTAGCGGGAAGGTACGAGCAGTACTTC
TRBJ2-4	16	NA	NA	TRBV29-1	CSVERGGDDFGNIQYF	TGCAGCGTTGAAAGGGGGGGCGACGATTTTGGGAACATTCAGTACTTC
TRBJ1-5	14	NA	TRBD1	TRBV18	CASSTGTGVQPQHF	TGTGCCAGCTCTACCGGGACAGGGGTTCAGCCCCAGCATTTT
TRBJ2-2	15	once	TRBD2	TRBV5-5	CASMTSGTNTGELFF	TGTGCCAGCATGACTAGCGGGACGAACACCGGGGAGCTGTTTTTT
TRBJ2-1	14	NA	NA	TRBV2	CASSPEGVLNEQFF	TGTGCCAGCAGCCCCGAGGGGGTGCTCAATGAGCAGTTCTTC
TRBJ2-1	13	NA	NA	TRBV10-3	CAINISEGDEQFF	TGTGCCATCAACATTTCTGAGGGGGATGAGCAGTTCTTC
TRBJ2-3	16	NA	TRBD2	TRBV28	CASRHAGAGGTDTQYF	TGTGCCAGCAGACATGCTGGAGCGGGGGGCACAGATACGCAGTATTTT
TRBJ1-2	14	NA	NA	TRBV12-5	CASGLVRVDYGYTF	TGTGCTAGTGGTTTGGTCAGGGTGGACTATGGCTACACCTTC
TRBJ2-5	17	NA	TRBD2	TRBV3-1/TRBV3-2	CASSQVELAGYQETQYF	TGTGCCAGCAGCCAAGTCGAGCTAGCGGGGTACCAAGAGACCCAGTACTTC
TRBJ2-7	14	NA	TRBD1	TRBV19	CATANRDRYYEQYF	TGTGCCACTGCTAACCGGGACAGATACTACGAGCAGTACTTC
TRBJ2-3	15	NA	TRBD1	TRBV2	CASVGTGVATDTQYF	TGTGCCAGCGTAGGGACAGGGGTGGCCACAGATACGCAGTATTTT
TRBJ1-5	15	once	TRBD1	TRBV6-2/TRBV6-3	CASSYGTGGNQPQHF	TGTGCCAGCAGTTACGGGACAGGGGGCAATCAGCCCCAGCATTTT
TRBJ2-6	17	NA	NA	TRBV19	CASSNPSRGSGANVLTF	TGTGCCAGTAGTAACCCCTCTAGAGGTTCTGGGGCCAACGTCCTGACTTTC
TRBJ1-2	13	NA	NA	TRBV7-2	CASSSSGDYGYTF	TGTGCCAGCAGCTCCTCGGGGGACTATGGCTACACCTTC
TRBJ1-2	16	NA	NA	TRBV4-3	CASSQEDKSPRRGYTF	TGCGCCAGCAGCCAAGAAGACAAAAGCCCTAGGAGGGGCTACACCTTC
TRBJ1-5	16	NA	NA	TRBV4-2	CASSQDHEGADQPQHF	TGTGCCAGCAGCCAAGATCATGAAGGGGCGGATCAGCCCCAGCATTTT
TRBJ2-3	13	once	TRBD1	TRBV19	CASSRTGTDTQYF	TGTGCCAGTAGTAGGACAGGGACAGATACGCAGTATTTT
TRBJ2-5	13	NA	TRBD2	TRBV7-9	CASSVLGGETQYF	TGTGCCAGCAGCGTCCTGGGGGGGGAGACCCAGTACTTC
TRBJ1-2	17	NA	TRBD1	TRBV19	CASSGPGTGGAGYGYTF	TGTGCCAGTAGTGGCCCAGGGACAGGGGGCGCCGGCTATGGCTACACCTTC
TRBJ2-1	16	NA	TRBD2	TRBV18	CASSPPGLAGGDEQFF	TGTGCCAGCTCACCACCGGGACTAGCGGGCGGGGATGAGCAGTTCTTC